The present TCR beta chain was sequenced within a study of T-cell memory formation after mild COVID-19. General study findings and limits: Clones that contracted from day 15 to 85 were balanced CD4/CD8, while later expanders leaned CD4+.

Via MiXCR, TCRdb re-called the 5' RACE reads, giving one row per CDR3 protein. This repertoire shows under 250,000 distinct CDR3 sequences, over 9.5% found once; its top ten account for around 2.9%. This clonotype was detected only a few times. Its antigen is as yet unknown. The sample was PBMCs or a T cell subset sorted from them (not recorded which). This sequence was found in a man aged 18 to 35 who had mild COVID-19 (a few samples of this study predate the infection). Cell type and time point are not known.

The CDR3 DNA is TGTGCCAGCAGCTCAGAGGGACGGGGCACAGATACGCAGTATTTT. Translation: CASSSEGRGTDTQYF. The chain is built from TRBV11-3 and TRBJ2-3; D possibly uses TRBD1 or TRBD2 (5 bases each). The V and J ends lost 4 bases and 1 base respectively, with 12 bases between them. CDR1 and CDR2 from the germline V gene are SGHNT and YENEEA. The CDR3 loop spans 15 amino acids.